This TCR beta chain was observed in a study of T cells after yellow fever vaccination. Germline CDR1 and CDR2: MNHEY and SVGAGI. This CDR3 region has 15 residues. V was shortened by 9 bases and J by 1 base, with 15 bases between the two germline ends. A universal primer site and UMIs were added as TCR cDNA was made by 5'RACE template switching. TCRdb redid the calling of the 5' RACE reads with MiXCR, one entry per CDR3 protein. Counted here are about 320,000 distinct CDR3 sequences, approximately 4% occurring once; the ten biggest clones make up approximately 19%. Sample: PBMCs, taken 15 days after the yellow fever booster vaccination. The clonotype comes from a man between 18 and 35 years old who received the YFV17D yellow fever vaccine. The rearrangement joins TRBV6-5 to TRBJ2-2; D is tentatively TRBD1 or TRBD2 (5 bases each). CDR3 amino acids: CASRKGPLNTGELFF. DNA for the CDR3: TGTGCCAGTCGTAAGGGACCCCTGAACACCGGGGAGCTGTTTTTT.